This T cell receptor (beta chain) was identified in a study of blood T cell repertoires in COVID-19. Assay used: immunoSEQ multiplex PCR; TCRdb lists only in-frame clones, some missing. Of a few hundred thousand clones in the sample, 85% to 90% were seen once. From germline, CDR1 is SNHLY and CDR2 FYNNEI. There are 18 residues in the CDR3. V lost 7 bases to trimming and J lost 1 base, with 23 bases between them. The chain couples TRBV2 to TRBJ2-1; maybe TRBD2 (6 bases). This clonotype was sampled from a woman younger than 45 who had recovered from COVID-19. The sequenced material came from PBMCs or T cells enriched from blood (not recorded which). CDR3 protein: CASTRRTGVPLSYNEQFF. The DNA of the CDR3 is TGTGCCAGCACCCGAAGGACGGGGGTCCCCCTATCCTACAATGAGCAGTTCTTC.